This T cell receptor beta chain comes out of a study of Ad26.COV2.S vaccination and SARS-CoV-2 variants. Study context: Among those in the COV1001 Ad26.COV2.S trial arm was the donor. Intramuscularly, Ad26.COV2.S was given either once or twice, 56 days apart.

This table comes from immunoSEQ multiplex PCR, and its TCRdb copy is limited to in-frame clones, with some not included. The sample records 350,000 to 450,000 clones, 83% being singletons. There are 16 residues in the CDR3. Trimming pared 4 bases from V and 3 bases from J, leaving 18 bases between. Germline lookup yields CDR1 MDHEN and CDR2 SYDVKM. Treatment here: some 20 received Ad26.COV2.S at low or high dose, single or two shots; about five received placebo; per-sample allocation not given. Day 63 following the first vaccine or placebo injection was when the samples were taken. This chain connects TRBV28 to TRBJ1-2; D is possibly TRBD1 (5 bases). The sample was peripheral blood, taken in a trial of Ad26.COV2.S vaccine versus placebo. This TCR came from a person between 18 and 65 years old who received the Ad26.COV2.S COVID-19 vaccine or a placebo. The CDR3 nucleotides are TGTGCCAGCAGTTACAAGACAGCCCTGGGTCACTATGGCTACACCTTC. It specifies CASSYKTALGHYGYTF.